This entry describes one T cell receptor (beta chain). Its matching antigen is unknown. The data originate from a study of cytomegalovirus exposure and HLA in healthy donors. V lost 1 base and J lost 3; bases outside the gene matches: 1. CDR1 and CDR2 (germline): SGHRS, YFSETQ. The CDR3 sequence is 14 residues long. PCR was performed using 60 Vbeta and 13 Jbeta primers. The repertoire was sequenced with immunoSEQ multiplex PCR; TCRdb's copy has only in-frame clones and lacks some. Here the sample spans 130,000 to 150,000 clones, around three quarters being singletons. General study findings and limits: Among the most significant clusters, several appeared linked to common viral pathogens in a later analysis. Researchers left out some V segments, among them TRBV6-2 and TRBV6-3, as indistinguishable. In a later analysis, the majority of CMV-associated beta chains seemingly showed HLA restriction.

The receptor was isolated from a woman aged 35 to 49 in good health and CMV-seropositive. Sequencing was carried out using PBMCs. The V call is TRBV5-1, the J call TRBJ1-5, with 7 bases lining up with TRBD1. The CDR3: CASSLTGDNQPQHF. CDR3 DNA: TGCGCCAGCAGCTTGACAGGGGACAATCAGCCCCAGCATTTT. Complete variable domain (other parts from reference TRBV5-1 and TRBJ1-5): KAGVTQTPRYLIKTRGQQVTLSCSPISGHRSVSWYQQTPGQGLQFLFEYFSETQRNKGNFPGRFSGRQFSNSRSEMNVSTLELGDSALYLCASSLTGDNQPQHFGDGTRLSIL.